The 18 T cell receptor beta chains presented below share a single source sample, sequenced in a study of response to subunit inactivated influenza vaccine. TCRdb used MiXCR to reprocess the RT-PCR reads, holding one entry per CDR3 protein. The sample yields 400,000 to 650,000 distinct CDR3 sequences, approximately 7.3% seen once. The sample here was PBMCs from blood, taken less than 30 months after vaccination. The source of these receptors is a man aged 45-69 years who received an inactivated influenza vaccine.

This clonotype was seen ten or more times. This rearrangement joins TRBV12-3 or TRBV12-4 to TRBJ2-7; 8 bases line up with TRBD2. This CDR3 contains 18 residues. The V segment lost 3 bases and the J segment 0 bases; nucleotides outside the gene matches: 13. CDR3 region: CASSLRIEAGGHSYEQYF. CDR3 nucleotide sequence: TGTGCCAGCAGTTTGCGTATAGAGGCGGGGGGCCACTCCTACGAGCAGTACTTC.

This clonotype was counted a few times. The rearrangement joins TRBV29-1 to TRBJ1-1, with D perhaps TRBD1 (5 bases). From germline, CDR1 is SQVTM and CDR2 ANQGSEA. Trimming removed 3 bases at V and 2 bases at J, with 10 bases between. The CDR3 length is 13 residues. DNA for the CDR3: TGCAGCGTTGATGGGGGGGAAAACACTGAAGCTTTCTTT. This gives the protein CSVDGGENTEAFF.

V and J are TRBV20-1 and TRBJ2-3; D not resolved. The germline CDR1 and CDR2 sequences are DFQATT and SNEGSKA (reference sequence). The CDR3 runs 14 residues. CDR3 sequence reads: CRALDFRNGDTQYF. For the CDR3, the DNA is TGCAGGGCCCTCGATTTCCGGAACGGGGATACGCAGTATTTT.

This clonotype was seen only a few times. V and J are TRBV6-2 or TRBV6-3 and TRBJ2-7; D ambiguous. Germline loops: CDR1 MNHEY, CDR2 SVGEGT. V dropped 2 bases and J dropped 2 bases, with 4 bases sitting between them. The CDR3 is made up of 12 amino acids. This CDR3 is CASSYLTYEQYF. The CDR3 nucleotides are TGTGCCAGCAGTTACCTAACCTACGAGCAGTACTTC.

This clonotype was detected only a few times. The chain is built from TRBV28 and TRBJ1-5; TRBD1 might be the D (5 bases). The CDR3 length is 17 residues. CDR1 and CDR2 (germline): MDHEN, SYDVKM. The V end lost 4 bases, the J end lost 5 bases, and 21 bases lay between the germline ends. The CDR3 DNA sequence: TGTGCCAGCAGTTCTCCCTTGGGAGACAGTCCCGATCAGCCCCAGCATTTT. Translated, it gives CASSSPLGDSPDQPQHF.

This chain links TRBV20-1 with TRBJ2-7; TRBD2 matches 14 bases. CDR1 is DFQATT and CDR2 is SNEGSKA in the germline V gene (reference sequence). The CDR3 loop spans 13 amino acids. J gave up 4 bases and V 5 bases, and 1 base lay outside the gene matches. The CDR3 DNA is TGCAGTGCTGGGACTAGCGGGAGTTACGAGCAGTACTTC. As protein: CSAGTSGSYEQYF.

There are many counts of this clonotype. The V gene is TRBV20-1, the J gene TRBJ2-1; 10 nucleotides match TRBD1. CDR1 is DFQATT and CDR2 is SNEGSKA in the germline V gene (reference sequence). This CDR3 has 13 amino acids. The ends lost 8 bases at V and 9 bases at J; junction bases unmatched: 10. CDR3 nucleotide sequence: TGCAGTACCCTCGGGACAGGGGATACTGAGCAGTTCTTC. It codes for CSTLGTGDTEQFF.

The sample holds a few counts of this clonotype. The chain carries TRBV7-9 and TRBJ2-7; D tentatively reads TRBD1 or TRBD2 (5 bases each). The CDR3 has 14 amino acids. Germline values: CDR1 SEHNR, CDR2 FQNEAQ (reference sequence). The V gene lost 2 bases and the J gene lost 3 bases, with 11 bases spanning the gap. The CDR3 DNA reads as TGTGCCAGCAGCTTACCGGGGCCCCTCTACGAGCAGTACTTC. The encoded protein is CASSLPGPLYEQYF.

The gene calls are TRBV20-1 and TRBJ2-3; 15 bases align to TRBD2. The germline V gene encodes CDR1 DFQATT and CDR2 SNEGSKA (reference sequence). Trimming cost V 6 bases and J 7 bases; bases outside gene matches: 14. CDR3 length: 17 residues. DNA of the CDR3: TGCAGTGCCAAACCATACACGGGACTAGCGGGAGGTTATACGCAGTATTTT. Protein product: CSAKPYTGLAGGYTQYF.

This clonotype was seen more than once but under ten times. The chain has TRBV10-2 and TRBJ1-2; the D is unclear. This CDR3 is 13 amino acids long. Germline loops: CDR1 WSHSY, CDR2 SAAADI. Deletions cut 2 bases from V and 2 bases from J, with 6 bases between. In nucleotides, the CDR3 is TGCGCCAGCAGTGAGGCATCAAACTATGGCTACACCTTC. Encoded protein: CASSEASNYGYTF.

This clonotype appeared a few times. The chain links TRBV6-2 or TRBV6-3 to TRBJ2-4; possible D gene TRBD1, 6 bases. Trimming removed 8 bases at V and 0 bases at J, with 14 bases between. Germline loops: CDR1 MNHEY, CDR2 SVGEGT. The CDR3 covers 15 residues. This CDR3 reads CASQGQGLAKNIQYF. For the CDR3, the DNA is TGTGCCAGCCAGGGGCAGGGGTTAGCCAAAAACATTCAGTACTTC.

This sequence joins TRBV28 and TRBJ2-6, with D perhaps TRBD1 (7 bases). CDR3 length equals 15 residues. The V end was cut by 5 bases, the J end by 4 bases, with 12 bases between. Germline lookup yields CDR1 MDHEN and CDR2 SYDVKM. For the CDR3, the DNA is TGTGCCAGCAGTCAGGGGGGATCCGGGGCCAACGTCCTGACTTTC. It yields the protein CASSQGGSGANVLTF.

This clonotype turned up a few times. The V and J genes are TRBV20-1 and TRBJ2-3; D uncertain. This CDR3 has 14 amino acids. V lost 3 bases and J lost 2, with 12 bases in between. Per germline, CDR1 DFQATT and CDR2 SNEGSKA (reference sequence). CDR3 coding DNA: TGCAGTGCTAGTCTTGGGGTGTACACAGATACGCAGTATTTT. Translation gives CSASLGVYTDTQYF.

The V call is TRBV7-8, the J call TRBJ2-2, with D hard to call. Per germline, CDR1 SGHVS and CDR2 FQNEAQ. Trimming took off 1 base at V and 8 bases at J, with 8 bases between the two ends. The CDR3 consists of 13 residues. The chain's CDR3 is CASSLGPEGELFF. The DNA of the CDR3 is TGTGCCAGCAGCTTAGGACCCGAGGGGGAGCTGTTTTTT.

This clonotype appeared a few times. J is TRBJ1-5 and V is TRBV28; 7 bases agree with TRBD1. The junction had 7 bases not matched to a gene; V was cut back by 6 bases and J by 5 bases. The CDR3 is made up of 14 amino acids. CDR1 is MDHEN and CDR2 is SYDVKM in the germline V gene. The CDR3 sequence: CASSPGTAYQPQHF. The DNA of the CDR3 is TGTGCCAGCAGCCCCGGGACAGCCTATCAGCCCCAGCATTTT.

This clonotype was detected a few times. The chain combines TRBV12-3 or TRBV12-4 with TRBJ1-2; D is uncertain. V was shortened by 5 bases and J by 8 bases, with 15 bases between the two germline ends. This CDR3 has 13 amino acids. The CDR3 DNA reads TGTGCCAGCAGTCGCGGTAGGGAGTACGGCTACACCTTC. This encodes CASSRGREYGYTF.

This clonotype has just a few counts. The chain recombines TRBV20-1 with TRBJ2-1; D is unresolved. V was shortened by 3 bases and J by 0 bases, with 12 bases between the two germline ends. Germline V gene sequence: CDR1 DFQATT, CDR2 SNEGSKA (reference sequence). The CDR3 is made up of 15 amino acids. The CDR3 nucleotides read TGCAGTGCTAGTGGACGGCTCAACTCCTACAATGAGCAGTTCTTC. Residues: CSASGRLNSYNEQFF.

The V and J genes are TRBV28 and TRBJ2-5; 8 nucleotides align to TRBD2. Looked up from germline, CDR1 is MDHEN and CDR2 is SYDVKM. The CDR3 is 15 amino acids. V lost 5 bases to trimming and J lost 4 bases; unmatched junction nucleotides: 9. CDR3 nucleotide sequence: TGTGCCAGCAGTCCCATCCGGGGGGGACGAGAGACCCAGTACTTC. The encoded protein is CASSPIRGGRETQYF.